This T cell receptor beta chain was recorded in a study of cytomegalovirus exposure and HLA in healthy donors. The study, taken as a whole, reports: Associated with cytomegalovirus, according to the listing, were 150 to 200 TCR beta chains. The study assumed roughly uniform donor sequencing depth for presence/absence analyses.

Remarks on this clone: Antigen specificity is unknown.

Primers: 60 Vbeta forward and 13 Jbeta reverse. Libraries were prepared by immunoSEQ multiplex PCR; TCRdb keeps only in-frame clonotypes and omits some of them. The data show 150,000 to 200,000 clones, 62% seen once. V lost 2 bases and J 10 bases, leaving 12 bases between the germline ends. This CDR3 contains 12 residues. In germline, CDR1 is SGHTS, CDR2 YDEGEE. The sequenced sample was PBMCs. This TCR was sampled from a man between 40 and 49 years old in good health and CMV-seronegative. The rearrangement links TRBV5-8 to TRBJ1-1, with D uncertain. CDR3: CASSLRGRLAFF. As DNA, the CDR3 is TGTGCCAGCAGCTTACGGGGTAGATTAGCTTTCTTT.